The T cell receptor beta chain described here comes from a study of CD8 T cells in Susac syndrome. V shed 1 base, J shed 0 bases, and the junction held 2 bases outside the gene matches. In germline, CDR1 is MGHDK, CDR2 SYGVNS. The CDR3 has 15 amino acids. About 0.5 to 1 ug RNA was reverse transcribed with random hexamers. Amplification of TCR beta CDR3 across 54 Vbeta and 13 Jbeta was performed with immunoSEQ multiplex PCR. Using its own MiXCR run on the immunoSEQ multiplex PCR reads, TCRdb lists one record per CDR3 protein. The table has more than 95,000 distinct CDR3 sequences, around 94% seen once.

The rearrangement joins TRBV25-1 to TRBJ2-7; 8 bases agree with TRBD2. The TCR comes from a human donor in good health. Input material: CD4+ T cells from PBMCs. The DNA of the CDR3 is TGTGCCAGCAGTGAATTGCTAGCGGGCTCCTACGAGCAGTACTTC. It is translated as CASSELLAGSYEQYF.